These T cell receptor beta chains were read from a single sample in a study of cytomegalovirus exposure and HLA in healthy donors. Data came from immunoSEQ multiplex PCR; TCRdb stores just in-frame clones and leaves some out. This table has 120,000 to 150,000 clones, 86% appearing once. Sequenced material: PBMCs. These receptor sequences come from a man between 18 and 29 years old in good health and CMV-seronegative. Both conserved end residues are part of each CDR3. The D gene is left open where the match is weak. Clone size appears in some rows only: once, few, many, or a class for an expanded clone.

.	.	TRBJ2-7	TRBV7-2	CASSLYSAPGHLSYEQYF	TGTGCCAGCAGCTTGTACTCGGCCCCGGGACACCTCTCCTACGAGCAGTACTTC
.	.	TRBJ2-2	TRBV6-5	CASSSDKPKWELFF	TGTGCCAGCAGTTCGGACAAGCCTAAGTGGGAGCTGTTTTTT
.	.	TRBJ2-1	TRBV2	CASSAGFRYNEQFF	TGTGCCAGCAGTGCGGGGTTTCGGTACAATGAGCAGTTCTTC
.	TRBD1	TRBJ1-1	TRBV5-1	CASSPGTGVNTEAFF	TGCGCCAGCAGCCCCGGGACAGGGGTGAACACTGAAGCTTTCTTT
.	TRBD2	TRBJ2-3	TRBV29-1	CSVEDGSGGTDTQYF	TGCAGCGTTGAAGACGGTAGCGGGGGGACAGATACGCAGTATTTT
.	TRBD1	TRBJ1-2	TRBV10-3	CAISGLRTGATEHYGYTF	TGTGCCATCAGTGGCCTCCGGACAGGGGCGACAGAGCACTATGGCTACACCTTC
.	TRBD2	TRBJ2-2	TRBV12-5	CASGPGLALTGELFF	TGTGCTAGTGGGCCGGGACTAGCGTTAACCGGGGAGCTGTTTTTT
.	.	TRBJ2-2	TRBV5-6	CASSNGYRAGELFF	TGTGCCAGCAGCAATGGGTACAGGGCCGGGGAGCTGTTTTTT
.	TRBD1	TRBJ2-7	TRBV18	CASLGQGPPNEQYF	TGTGCCAGTCTTGGACAGGGACCTCCTAACGAGCAGTACTTC
.	.	TRBJ2-1	TRBV15	CATSRGPDSYNEQFF	TGTGCCACCAGTAGGGGTCCAGATTCCTACAATGAGCAGTTCTTC
.	.	TRBJ1-1	TRBV5-1	CASGEANTEAFF	TGCGCCAGCGGGGAGGCGAACACTGAAGCTTTCTTT
few	.	TRBJ2-7	TRBV11-2	CASSPGFGQYF	TGTGCCAGCAGCCCAGGGTTTGGGCAGTACTTC
.	.	TRBJ2-3	TRBV10-3	CAIAQATDTQYF	TGTGCCATCGCACAGGCAACAGATACGCAGTATTTT
few	.	TRBJ2-2	TRBV6-1	CASSVQRVSTGELFF	TGTGCCAGCAGTGTACAGCGGGTGAGCACCGGGGAGCTGTTTTTT
.	.	TRBJ1-3	TRBV6-5	CASRPGVSGNTIYF	TGTGCCAGCAGACCAGGGGTCTCTGGAAACACCATATATTTT